This T cell receptor beta chain stems from a study of vaccination and CD4 T cells after COVID-19. Documented treatment: approximately nine-day PBMC culture with coronavirus spike peptide pools or control peptides (ViraFEST assay). CD4+ T cells that had been cultured provided DNA sequenced with the Oncomine TCR Beta short-read assay. From the PCR reads, TCRdb called clonotypes with MiXCR, one entry per CDR3 protein. The sample consists of some 20,000 distinct CDR3 sequences, under 30% of them appearing once. Germline V CDR1 and CDR2: DFQATT, SNEGSKA (reference sequence). The CDR3 has 15 amino acids. V lost 0 bases to trimming and J lost 7 bases, with 16 bases between them. This clonotype occurred a few times. The antigen is unknown.

The origin of this receptor is a human donor with COVID-19. Sequenced sample: cultured CD4+ T cells from blood. The chain recombines TRBV20-1 with TRBJ2-4; D is ambiguous. The CDR3 DNA is TGCAGTGCTAGAGATTATAGGGCCGGACGGAACATTCAGTACTTC. Translating gives CSARDYRAGRNIQYF.